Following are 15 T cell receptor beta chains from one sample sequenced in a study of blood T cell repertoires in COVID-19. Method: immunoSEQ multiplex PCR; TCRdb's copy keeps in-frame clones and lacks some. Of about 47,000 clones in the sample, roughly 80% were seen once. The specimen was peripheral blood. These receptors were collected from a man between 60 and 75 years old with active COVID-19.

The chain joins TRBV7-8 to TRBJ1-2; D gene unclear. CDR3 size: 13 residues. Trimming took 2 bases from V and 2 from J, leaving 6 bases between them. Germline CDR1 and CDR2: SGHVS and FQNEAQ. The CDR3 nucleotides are TGTGCCAGCAGCTTAACAGAGAACTATGGCTACACCTTC. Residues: CASSLTENYGYTF.

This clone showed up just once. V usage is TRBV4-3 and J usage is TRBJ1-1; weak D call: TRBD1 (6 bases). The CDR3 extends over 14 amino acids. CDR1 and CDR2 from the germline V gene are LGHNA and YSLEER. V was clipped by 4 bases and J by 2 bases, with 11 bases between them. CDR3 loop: CASSLHRVNTEAFF. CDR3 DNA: TGCGCCAGCAGCCTGCACAGGGTAAACACTGAAGCTTTCTTT.

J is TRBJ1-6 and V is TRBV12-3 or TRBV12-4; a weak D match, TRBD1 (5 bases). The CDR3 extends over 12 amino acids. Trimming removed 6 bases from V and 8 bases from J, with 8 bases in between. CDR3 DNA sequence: TGTGCCAGCAGGGGGGGGGATTCACCCCTCCACTTT. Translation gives CASRGGDSPLHF.

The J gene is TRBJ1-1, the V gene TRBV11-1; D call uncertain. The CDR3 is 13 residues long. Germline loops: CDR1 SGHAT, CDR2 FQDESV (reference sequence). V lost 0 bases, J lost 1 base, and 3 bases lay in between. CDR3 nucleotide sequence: TGTGCCAGCAGCTTAGCGGCGAACACTGAAGCTTTCTTT. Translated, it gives CASSLAANTEAFF.

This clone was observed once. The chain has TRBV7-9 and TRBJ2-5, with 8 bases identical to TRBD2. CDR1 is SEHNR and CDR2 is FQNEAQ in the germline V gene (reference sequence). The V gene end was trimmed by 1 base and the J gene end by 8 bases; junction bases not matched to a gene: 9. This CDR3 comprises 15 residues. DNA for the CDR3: TGTGCCAGCAGCTTAGAGGTAGCGGGGTCTCTTACCCAGTACTTC. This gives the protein CASSLEVAGSLTQYF.

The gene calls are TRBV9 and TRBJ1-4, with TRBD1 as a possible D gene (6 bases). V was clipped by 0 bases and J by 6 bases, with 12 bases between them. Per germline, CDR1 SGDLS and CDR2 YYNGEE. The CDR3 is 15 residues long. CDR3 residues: CASSVDAGAYEKLFF. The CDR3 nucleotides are TGTGCCAGCAGCGTAGACGCGGGGGCCTATGAAAAACTGTTTTTT.

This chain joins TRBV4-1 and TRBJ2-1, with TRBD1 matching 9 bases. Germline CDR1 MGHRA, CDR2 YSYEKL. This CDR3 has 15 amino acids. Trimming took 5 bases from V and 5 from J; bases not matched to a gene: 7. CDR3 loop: CASSRGTGTNNEQFF. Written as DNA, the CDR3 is TGCGCCAGCAGCAGGGGGACAGGGACGAACAATGAGCAGTTCTTC.

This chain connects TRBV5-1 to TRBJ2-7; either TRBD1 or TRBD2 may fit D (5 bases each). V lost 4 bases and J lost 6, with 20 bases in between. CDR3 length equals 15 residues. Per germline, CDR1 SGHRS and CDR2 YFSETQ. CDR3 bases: TGCGCCAGCAGCGTGGGGCCTGAGGGTTTGGGCGAGCAGTACTTC. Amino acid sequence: CASSVGPEGLGEQYF. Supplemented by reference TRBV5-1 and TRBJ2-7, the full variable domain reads KAGVTQTPRYLIKTRGQQVTLSCSPISGHRSVSWYQQTPGQGLQFLFEYFSETQRNKGNFPGRFSGRQFSNSRSEMNVSTLELGDSALYLCASSVGPEGLGEQYFGPGTRLTVT.

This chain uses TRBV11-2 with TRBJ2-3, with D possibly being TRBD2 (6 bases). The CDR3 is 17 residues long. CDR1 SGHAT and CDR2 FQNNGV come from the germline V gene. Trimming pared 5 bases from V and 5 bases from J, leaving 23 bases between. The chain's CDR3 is CASSARLDLNLGDTQYF. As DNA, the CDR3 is TGTGCCAGCAGCGCCCGACTAGACCTCAACTTGGGAGATACGCAGTATTTT.

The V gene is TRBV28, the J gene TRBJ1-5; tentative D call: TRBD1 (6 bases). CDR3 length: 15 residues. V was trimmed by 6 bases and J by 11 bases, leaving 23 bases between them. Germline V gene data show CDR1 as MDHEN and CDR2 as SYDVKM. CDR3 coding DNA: TGTGCCAGCAGAAAGGGGGGAGGGACGATAAAGGCCCAGCATTTT. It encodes CASRKGGGTIKAQHF. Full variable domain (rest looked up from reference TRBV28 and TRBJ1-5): DVKVTQSSRYLVKRTGEKVFLECVQDMDHENMFWYRQDPGLGLRLIYFSYDVKMKEKGDIPEGYSVSREKKERFSLILESASTNQTSMYLCASRKGGGTIKAQHFGDGTRLSIL.

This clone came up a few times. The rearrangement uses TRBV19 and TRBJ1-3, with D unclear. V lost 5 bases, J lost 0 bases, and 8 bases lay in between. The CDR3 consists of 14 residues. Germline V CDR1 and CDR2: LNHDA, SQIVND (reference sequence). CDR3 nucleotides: TGTGCCAGTAGTTACAGTCTCTCTGGAAACACCATATATTTT. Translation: CASSYSLSGNTIYF.

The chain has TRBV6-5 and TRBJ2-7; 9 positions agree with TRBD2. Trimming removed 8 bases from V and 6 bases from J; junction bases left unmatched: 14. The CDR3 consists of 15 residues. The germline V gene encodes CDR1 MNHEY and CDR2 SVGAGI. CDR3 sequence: CASVPSGISSGEQYF. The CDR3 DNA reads TGTGCCAGCGTTCCTAGCGGGATCTCGTCCGGCGAGCAGTACTTC.

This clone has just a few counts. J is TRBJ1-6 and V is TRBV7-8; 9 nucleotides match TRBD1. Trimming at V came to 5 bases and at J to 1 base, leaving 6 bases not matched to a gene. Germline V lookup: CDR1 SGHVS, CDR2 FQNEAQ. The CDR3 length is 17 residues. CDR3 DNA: TGTGCCAGCAGCAAGGGACAGGGTAAATCCTATAATTCACCCCTCCACTTT. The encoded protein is CASSKGQGKSYNSPLHF.

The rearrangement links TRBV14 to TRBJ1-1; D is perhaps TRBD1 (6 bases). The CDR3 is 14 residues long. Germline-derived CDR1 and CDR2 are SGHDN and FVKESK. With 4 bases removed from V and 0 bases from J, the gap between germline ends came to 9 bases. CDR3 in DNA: TGTGCCAGCAGCCCGGGACACCTGAACACTGAAGCTTTCTTT. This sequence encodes CASSPGHLNTEAFF.

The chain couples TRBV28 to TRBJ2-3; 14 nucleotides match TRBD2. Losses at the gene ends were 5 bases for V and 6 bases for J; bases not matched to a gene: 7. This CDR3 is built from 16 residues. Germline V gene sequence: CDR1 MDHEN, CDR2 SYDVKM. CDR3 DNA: TGTGCCAGCAGTCCTCGACTAGCGGGAGGGTTGGATACGCAGTATTTT. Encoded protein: CASSPRLAGGLDTQYF.